Presented here are 30 T cell receptor beta chains from one specimen sequenced in a study of T cells after yellow fever vaccination. TCRdb re-derived calls from the 5' RACE reads in MiXCR, one entry per CDR3 protein. The table lists approximately 550,000 distinct CDR3 sequences, roughly 21% of them singletons. The specimen was PBMCs, collected 15 days after the yellow fever booster vaccination. These receptors originate from a man aged 30 to 45 who received the YFV17D yellow fever vaccine.

This chain joins TRBV29-1 and TRBJ2-2; the D gene is possibly TRBD2 (5 bases). CDR1 and CDR2 (germline): SQVTM, ANQGSEA. There are 14 residues in the CDR3. Trimming cost V 4 bases and J 8 bases, with 17 bases left between them. CDR3 protein: CSVASSLKVGELFF. The CDR3 bases are TGCAGCGTTGCTTCTAGCCTAAAAGTGGGGGAGCTGTTTTTT.

There are a few counts of this clonotype. The rearrangement links TRBV19 to TRBJ2-4; possible D gene TRBD1, 6 bases. Trimming took off 2 bases at V and 4 bases at J, with 12 bases between the two ends. The V gene's germline CDR1 is LNHDA and CDR2 SQIVND (reference sequence). The CDR3 is 15 amino acids. The DNA for the CDR3 is TGTGCCAGTAGTATACCACAGGGAATGAAAAACATTCAGTACTTC. Translation: CASSIPQGMKNIQYF.

This clonotype appeared many times. The chain has TRBV6-1 and TRBJ2-7, with D possibly being TRBD1 (5 bases). Germline-derived CDR1 and CDR2 are MNHNS and SASEGT. There are 13 residues in the CDR3. Trimming took off 6 bases at V and 3 bases at J, with 12 bases between the two ends. CDR3 sequence (DNA): TGTGCCAGCAGGTCAGACAGCTACTACGAGCAGTACTTC. Protein sequence: CASRSDSYYEQYF.

This clonotype occurred a few times. This chain connects TRBV6-1 to TRBJ2-7, with D perhaps matching TRBD2 (6 bases). The CDR3 contains 15 residues. V lost 11 bases, J lost 4 bases, and 24 bases lay in between. The germline CDR1 and CDR2 sequences are MNHNS and SASEGT. CDR3 nucleotides: TGTGCCTGCGGAGGGGCGGGAAGAGTATGGTACGAGCAGTACTTC. Translated: CACGGAGRVWYEQYF.

This chain links TRBV6-2 or TRBV6-3 with TRBJ2-7; no firm D call. The CDR3 is 14 amino acids. Trimming left V 10 bases short and J 2 bases short, with 18 bases between. Germline V gene data show CDR1 as MNHEY and CDR2 as SVGEGT. The chain's CDR3 is CATGFGSPPYEQYF. CDR3 DNA: TGTGCCACCGGCTTCGGATCCCCTCCCTACGAGCAGTACTTC.

The chain combines TRBV5-4 with TRBJ2-2; either TRBD1 or TRBD2 may fit D (5 bases each). In germline, CDR1 is SGHNT, CDR2 YYREEE (reference sequence). There are 14 residues in the CDR3. V was cut by 9 bases and J by 7 bases, with 19 bases left in between. CDR3 sequence (DNA): TGTGCCACCCAGGGTGGGGGTATTGGCGGGGAGCTGTTTTTT. Protein sequence: CATQGGGIGGELFF.

V gene TRBV30 combines with J gene TRBJ1-2, with a weak D call TRBD1 (5 bases). The CDR3 has 13 amino acids. V shed 1 base and J shed 8 bases, with 14 bases lying between them. Per the germline V gene, CDR1 is GTSNPN and CDR2 is SVGIG (reference sequence). The CDR3 loop is CAWSGSSGRGYTF. CDR3 sequence (DNA): TGTGCCTGGAGTGGGAGTTCAGGGAGGGGCTACACCTTC.

This clonotype has just one count. V is TRBV25-1 and J is TRBJ2-1; D might be TRBD1 or TRBD2, each matching 5 bases. V lost 8 bases and J lost 3, with 11 bases in between. Germline V CDR1 and CDR2: MGHDK, SYGVNS. CDR3 size: 13 residues. DNA for the CDR3: TGTGCCAGCTCGGGGCTGGACTACAATGAGCAGTTCTTC. This codes for CASSGLDYNEQFF.

This clonotype has a handful of counts. The chain couples TRBV28 to TRBJ2-3; D call uncertain. The CDR3 runs 15 residues. The germline CDR1 and CDR2 sequences are MDHEN and SYDVKM. Trimming took 4 bases from V and 0 from J, leaving 11 bases between them. The CDR3 loop is CASSSPPMSTDTQYF. Here the CDR3 DNA reads TGTGCCAGCAGTTCCCCCCCCATGAGCACAGATACGCAGTATTTT.

This rearrangement joins TRBV27 to TRBJ2-7, with D tentatively TRBD2 (7 bases). The length of the CDR3 is 13 residues. Germline CDR1 MNHEY, CDR2 SMNVEV (reference sequence). V was clipped by 5 bases and J by 2 bases, with 10 bases between them. CDR3 DNA sequence: TGTGCCAGCAGTGTGGGGGGGCCCTACGAGCAGTACTTC. Amino acids: CASSVGGPYEQYF.

Here the CDR3 reads CASSPLDRQQYF. CDR3 coding DNA: TGTGCCAGCAGCCCCCTGGACAGGCAGCAGTATTTT. This chain uses TRBV7-9 with TRBJ2-3; 7 nucleotides agree with TRBD1. The CDR3 spans 12 residues. The V and J ends lost 5 bases and 11 bases, in that order; junction bases with no gene match: 7. Germline V gene sequence: CDR1 SEHNR, CDR2 FQNEAQ (reference sequence).

This clonotype was detected only a few times. This chain uses TRBV4-3 with TRBJ2-2; perhaps TRBD1 as D (7 bases). Germline V CDR1 and CDR2: LGHNA, YSLEER. The CDR3 runs 17 residues. Trimming took off 3 bases at V and 3 bases at J, with 17 bases between the two ends. CDR3: CASSQDVSGGYTGELFF. In DNA, the CDR3 is TGCGCCAGCAGCCAGGATGTCTCAGGGGGGTACACCGGGGAGCTGTTTTTT.

This clonotype appeared a few times. The V and J genes are TRBV29-1 and TRBJ2-1; possible D gene TRBD1, 5 bases. This CDR3 spans 12 amino acids. V dropped 7 bases and J dropped 5 bases, with 12 bases sitting between them. CDR1 and CDR2 (germline): SQVTM, ANQGSEA. CDR3 sequence: CSARRGNNEQFF. The DNA of the CDR3 is TGCAGCGCACGAAGGGGTAACAATGAGCAGTTCTTC.

This sequence joins TRBV29-1 and TRBJ1-1; D is unclear. The V end lost 4 bases, the J end lost 1 base, and 4 bases lay between the germline ends. Germline CDR1 SQVTM, CDR2 ANQGSEA. The CDR3 runs to 11 residues. The CDR3 here is CSVGSNTEAFF. The CDR3 coding sequence is TGCAGCGTTGGGTCGAACACTGAAGCTTTCTTT.

This clonotype occurred a few times. CDR3 in DNA: TGTGCCAGCAGCCCAACGATTTCTAACTACGAGCAGTACTTC. Translating gives CASSPTISNYEQYF. The rearrangement links TRBV7-9 to TRBJ2-7, with D unclear. In germline, CDR1 is SEHNR, CDR2 FQNEAQ (reference sequence). This CDR3 is 14 amino acids long. Trimming removed 5 bases at V and 3 bases at J, with 14 bases between. Full variable domain (remainder filled in from reference TRBV7-9 and TRBJ2-7): DTGVSQNPRHKITKRGQNVTFRCDPISEHNRLYWYRQTLGQGPEFLTYFQNEAQLEKSRLLSDRFSAERPKGSFSTLEIQRTEQGDSAMYLCASSPTISNYEQYFGPGTRLTVT.

This clonotype occurred a few times. The chain recombines TRBV27 with TRBJ2-1, with D unresolved. Germline V gene sequence: CDR1 MNHEY, CDR2 SMNVEV (reference sequence). The CDR3 loop spans 15 amino acids. Trimming cost V 10 bases and J 0 bases, with 16 bases left between them. The CDR3 sequence is CATRRGVNSYNEQFF. The CDR3 nucleotides are TGTGCCACCAGACGTGGGGTGAACTCCTACAATGAGCAGTTCTTC.

V gene TRBV10-3 combines with J gene TRBJ1-1; no clear D. Germline CDR1 and CDR2: ENHRY and SYGVKD. Trimming removed 4 bases at V and 5 bases at J, with 11 bases between. The CDR3 has 13 residues. The DNA of the CDR3 is TGTGCCATCAGTGTAGGAGGGCGAACTGAAGCTTTCTTT. The encoded protein is CAISVGGRTEAFF.

V is TRBV11-2 and J is TRBJ2-5; no definite D call. The CDR3 loop spans 12 amino acids. Germline V gives CDR1 SGHAT, CDR2 FQNNGV. Trimming shortened V by 5 bases and J by 6 bases, and 10 bases separated the two germline ends. CDR3 amino acids: CASSPSRQTQYF. The CDR3, as DNA: TGTGCCAGCAGCCCCTCGCGGCAGACCCAGTACTTC.

The V gene is TRBV6-2 or TRBV6-3, the J gene TRBJ2-7; perhaps TRBD2 as D (6 bases). Germline assignment: CDR1 MNHEY and CDR2 SVGEGT. The CDR3 extends over 16 amino acids. V dropped 6 bases and J dropped 0 bases, with 18 bases sitting between them. CDR3 protein: CASRLGTGLLSYEQYF. CDR3 nucleotides: TGTGCCAGCAGACTGGGGACGGGACTGCTCTCCTACGAGCAGTACTTC.

The rearrangement uses TRBV18 and TRBJ2-5; D is perhaps TRBD1 (5 bases). Germline-derived CDR1 and CDR2 are KGHSH and LQKENI. V lost 3 bases, J lost 4 bases, and 12 bases lay in between. This CDR3 region has 14 residues. In nucleotides, the CDR3 is TGTGCCAGCTCACCGATGGACAACGGAGAGACCCAGTACTTC. Translating gives CASSPMDNGETQYF.

The rearrangement joins TRBV2 to TRBJ2-4; 8 positions agree with TRBD1. This CDR3 is 13 amino acids long. The J segment lost 15 bases and the V segment lost 8 bases, leaving 15 bases of the junction unmatched. Germline CDR1 and CDR2: SNHLY and FYNNEI. CDR3 region: CASLPKGTGLLYF. In DNA, the CDR3 is TGTGCCAGCCTCCCAAAGGGGACAGGCTTGTTGTACTTC.

This clonotype turned up a few times. This sequence joins TRBV29-1 and TRBJ2-1; TRBD2 aligns across 10 bases. The CDR3 has 14 amino acids. CDR1 SQVTM and CDR2 ANQGSEA come from the germline V gene. J was trimmed by 7 bases and V by 5 bases; bases with no gene match: 8. This CDR3 is CSVHASGSINEQFF. The DNA for the CDR3 is TGCAGCGTTCATGCTAGCGGGAGTATTAATGAGCAGTTCTTC.

There are a few counts of this clonotype. This chain links TRBV4-2 with TRBJ2-3; 10 nucleotides align to TRBD2. Germline trimming cut 3 bases from V and 9 bases from J; bases unmatched to any gene: 15. Germline-derived CDR1 and CDR2 are LGHNA and YNFKEQ. The CDR3 covers 17 residues. CDR3 DNA sequence: TGTGCCAGCAGCCACCCCGTCCTAGCGGGAGAAAGGACCACGCAGTATTTT. Amino acids: CASSHPVLAGERTTQYF.

This clonotype appeared a few times. This chain connects TRBV18 to TRBJ2-7, with D possibly matching TRBD1 (5 bases). The germline CDR1 and CDR2 sequences are KGHSH and LQKENI. Deletions cut 0 bases from V and 12 bases from J, with 18 bases between. The length of the CDR3 is 14 residues. The CDR3 spells CASSPPLGVEQRYF. The CDR3 DNA follows: TGTGCCAGCTCACCACCGCTAGGGGTCGAACAACGGTACTTC.

J is TRBJ2-2 and V is TRBV4-3; no clear D. Trimming removed 0 bases from V and 6 bases from J, with 11 bases in between. From germline, CDR1 is LGHNA and CDR2 YSLEER. CDR3 length equals 15 residues. The CDR3 sequence: CASSQEVGSPGELFF. In nucleotides, the CDR3 is TGCGCCAGCAGCCAAGAAGTAGGGTCTCCCGGGGAGCTGTTTTTT.

The chain carries TRBV5-1 and TRBJ2-2, with TRBD2 matching over 11 bases. The junction had 3 bases not matched to a gene; V was cut back by 4 bases and J by 4 bases. Germline values: CDR1 SGHRS, CDR2 YFSETQ. This CDR3 contains 15 residues. CDR3 protein: CASSETSGSTGELFF. The CDR3 bases are TGCGCCAGCAGCGAAACTAGCGGGAGCACCGGGGAGCTGTTTTTT.

The sample holds a few counts of this clonotype. The chain joins TRBV7-2 to TRBJ2-5; D gene uncertain. Germline CDR1 reads SGHTA; CDR2 reads FQGNSA. With 4 bases removed from V and 1 base from J, the gap between germline ends came to 13 bases. The CDR3 runs 15 residues. The CDR3 loop reads CASSSSGGPQETQYF. The CDR3 nucleotides are TGTGCCAGCAGCTCGAGTGGCGGACCCCAAGAGACCCAGTACTTC.

This sequence joins TRBV19 and TRBJ2-4; TRBD2 matches 7 bases. With V trimmed by 6 bases and J by 0 bases, 2 bases remained unmatched. Germline V gene lookup returns CDR1 LNHDA and CDR2 SQIVND (reference sequence). This CDR3 has 14 residues. CDR3 bases: TGTGCCAGTAGGGGGGGGGTAGCCAAAAACATTCAGTACTTC. Its translation: CASRGGVAKNIQYF.

The chain is built from TRBV28 and TRBJ2-3; 10 bases line up with TRBD1. This CDR3 has 16 amino acids. With 1 base clipped from V and 4 bases from J, the junction kept 5 bases outside the gene matches. The germline V gene has CDR1 MDHEN and CDR2 SYDVKM. The CDR3, as DNA: TGTGCCAGCAGTTTATCCGGGACAGGGGTCCCAGATACGCAGTATTTT. Protein: CASSLSGTGVPDTQYF.

This clonotype has more than one count but fewer than ten. The J gene is TRBJ2-3, the V gene TRBV7-2; possibly TRBD2 for D (5 bases). The germline V gene has CDR1 SGHTA and CDR2 FQGNSA. Trimming took 4 bases from V and 11 from J, leaving 16 bases between them. The CDR3 contains 13 residues. The CDR3 nucleotides read TGTGCCAGCAGCTACGACCCGATCCGGGAGCAGTATTTT. It translates to CASSYDPIREQYF.